This TCR beta chain originates from a study of vaccination and CD4 T cells after COVID-19. General observations from the study: Post-vaccination, and not before, a median roughly 86% of reactive clones appeared in convalescent patients.

The sample's treatment: approximately nine-day PBMC culture with coronavirus spike peptide pools or control peptides (ViraFEST assay). CD4+ T-cell collection from the unexposed donor predated the COVID-19 pandemic (2011-2018). This clonotype was seen a handful of times. Its antigen remains unidentified. At the Johns Hopkins FTIC core, DNA taken from cultured CD4+ T cells was sequenced by way of the Oncomine TCR Beta short-read assay. The genomic DNA was obtained from cultured CD4+ T cells by extraction with the QIAamp micro DNA kit. TCRdb re-analysed the PCR reads in MiXCR, keeping a single row per CDR3 protein. Here the sample spans a few thousand distinct CDR3 sequences, 27% being singletons. There are 12 residues in the CDR3. With 5 bases removed from V and 4 bases from J, the gap between germline ends came to 9 bases. Germline CDR1 is SEHNR and CDR2 is FQNEAQ (reference sequence).

What was sequenced was CD4+ T cells from blood, cultured in vitro. The chain links TRBV7-9 to TRBJ2-7; the D is unclear. The TCR comes from a human donor in good health. The CDR3 loop reads CASSNHNYEQYF. Here the CDR3 DNA reads TGTGCCAGCAGCAATCACAATTACGAGCAGTACTTC.